A selection of T cell receptor beta chains follows, all from one sample in a study of T cell repertoires in ileal Crohn's disease. Here immunoSEQ multiplex PCR was the method, and the copy in TCRdb shows in-frame clones only, minus some. The repertoire includes about 5,200 clones, roughly four fifths of them detected once, and around 6.3% sits in the top ten. Specimen: ileal tissue. All receptors come from an adult with Crohn's disease. The CDR3 runs from the conserved cysteine through the conserved F or W. The D gene is left open where the match is weak. Rows may omit the clone size; those that give it use once, few, many or a size class.

J	size	D	V	DNA	CDR3
TRBJ1-2	-	TRBD1	TRBV19	TGTGCCAGTAGTAGGACAGGGGGCGGCTATGGCTACACCTTC	CASSRTGGGYGYTF
TRBJ2-2	-	TRBD2	TRBV6-6	TGTGCCAGCAGTTTACTAGCGGGAGGGAGCGGGGAGCTGTTTTTT	CASSLLAGGSGELFF
TRBJ2-1	few	-	TRBV4-2	TGTGCCAGCCCTAACCGAGCGCGGAAACACTACAATGAGCAGTTCTTC	CASPNRARKHYNEQFF
TRBJ2-1	-	TRBD2	TRBV6-4	TGTGCCAGCAGTGACAATAGCGGGGGGTACAATGAGCAGTTCTTC	CASSDNSGGYNEQFF
TRBJ2-7	-	TRBD2	TRBV5-1	TGCGCCAGCAGCTTGGCGGGGGGGACCATCTACGAGCAGTACTTC	CASSLAGGTIYEQYF
TRBJ2-7	-	-	TRBV6-1	TGTGCCAGCAGTCCTCACTACGAGCAGTACTTC	CASSPHYEQYF
TRBJ1-1	-	TRBD1	TRBV5-4	TGTGCCAGCAGCGGGAGACAGGGGGACACTGAAGCTTTCTTT	CASSGRQGDTEAFF
TRBJ2-5	-	-	TRBV9	TGTGCCAGCAGCGCCGACAGAGTTCAAGAGACCCAGTACTTC	CASSADRVQETQYF
TRBJ1-6	-	-	TRBV7-6	TGTGCCAGCAGCTTGGGGCACAGCCTTAATTCACCCCTCCACTTT	CASSLGHSLNSPLHF
TRBJ2-3	-	-	TRBV14	TGTGCCAGCAGCCAAGTCCGGGGGGCCGCAGATACGCAGTATTTT	CASSQVRGAADTQYF
TRBJ2-7	-	TRBD2	TRBV29-1	TGCAGGCTCGGGGGACAAGCGGGAGGGCCAGGCGAGCAGTACTTC	CRLGGQAGGPGEQYF
TRBJ1-1	-	-	TRBV6-4	TGTGCCAGCAGTGTCGGACAGAAGAACACTGAAGCTTTCTTT	CASSVGQKNTEAFF
TRBJ2-7	-	-	TRBV5-4	TGTGCCAGCAGCTTGGCAGGGTTGGAGTACTTC	CASSLAGLEYF
TRBJ1-6	-	TRBD1	TRBV28	TGTGCCAGCTGTACCGGGACAGGTGTACCCCTCCACTTT	CASCTGTGVPLHF
TRBJ2-1	-	-	TRBV6-6	TGTGCCAGCAGTTCCTCCCTAGGGGATGAGCAGTTCTTC	CASSSSLGDEQFF
TRBJ1-1	-	-	TRBV5-5	TGTGCCAGCAGCTTGCAACAGGGGAACACTGAAGCTTTCTTT	CASSLQQGNTEAFF
TRBJ1-3	-	-	TRBV28	TGTGCCAGCAGTTCGACAGGAACTGGAAACACCATATATTTT	CASSSTGTGNTIYF
TRBJ2-7	-	-	TRBV19	TGTGCCAGTAGTCGGGACAACTACGAGCAGTACTTC	CASSRDNYEQYF
TRBJ1-1	-	TRBD1	TRBV5-1	TGCGCCAGCAGCGTACAGGGGGACCGCACTGAAGCTTTCTTT	CASSVQGDRTEAFF
TRBJ2-1	-	-	TRBV28	TGTGCCAGCAGTTCCACTGCAAATGAGCAGTTCTTC	CASSSTANEQFF
TRBJ2-5	-	-	TRBV7-9	TGTGCCAGCAGCTTAATCGGGGTGATAGGCAGGCAAGAGACCCAGTACTTC	CASSLIGVIGRQETQYF
TRBJ2-7	few	-	TRBV27	TGTGCCAGCAGCAAACAGGCCGCGGCATACGAGCAGTACTTC	CASSKQAAAYEQYF
TRBJ1-6	-	-	TRBV5-8	TGTGCCAGCAGCTTGGGAGCGAGAGTTAATTCACCCCTCCACTTT	CASSLGARVNSPLHF
TRBJ1-1	-	-	TRBV9	TGTGCCAGCAGCGTAGGACAGGCCGACACTGAAGCTTTCTTT	CASSVGQADTEAFF
TRBJ1-1	once	TRBD1	TRBV7-9	TGTGCCAGCAGTCCAGGGGGCACGAACACTGAAGCTTTCTTT	CASSPGGTNTEAFF
TRBJ1-3	-	TRBD1	TRBV5-1	TGCGCCAGCAGCTTAGGGGGCGTTAGGAACACCATATATTTT	CASSLGGVRNTIYF
TRBJ1-4	-	-	TRBV7-2	TGTGCCAGCAGCTCTAGTAATGAAAAACTGTTTTTT	CASSSSNEKLFF
TRBJ1-1	-	-	TRBV11-2	TGTGCCAGCAGCCGGGCGGGGGTAATGAACACTGAAGCTTTCTTT	CASSRAGVMNTEAFF
TRBJ1-5	-	TRBD1	TRBV29-1	TGCAGCGTTTGGGACAGGGTAGGCCAGCCCCAGCATTTT	CSVWDRVGQPQHF
TRBJ1-5	-	-	TRBV2	TGTGCCAGCAGAGGGGACTCTGGCAATCAGCCCCAGCATTTT	CASRGDSGNQPQHF
TRBJ2-5	-	TRBD1	TRBV6-6	TGTGCCAGCAGACCCCAGGGGGCGGGAGAGACCCAGTACTTC	CASRPQGAGETQYF
TRBJ1-2	once	-	TRBV29-1	TGCAGCGTCGAGATAAATAACTATGGCTACACCTTC	CSVEINNYGYTF
TRBJ1-1	few	-	TRBV5-1	TGCGCCAGCAGCCTCGGACAGAACGATGAAGCTTTCTTT	CASSLGQNDEAFF
TRBJ2-2	-	-	TRBV9	TGTGCCAGCAGCGTAGTCAGGGGCGGGGAGCTGTTTTTT	CASSVVRGGELFF
TRBJ1-2	-	TRBD1	TRBV13	TGTGCCAGCAGCTCGTGGACAGGGAACTATGGCTACACCTTC	CASSSWTGNYGYTF
TRBJ2-7	once	-	TRBV27	TGTGCCAGCAGTTTAGTCTGGGGGGACTCCTACGAGCAGTACTTC	CASSLVWGDSYEQYF
TRBJ2-3	-	TRBD2	TRBV7-6	TGTGCCAGCAGCTCAAGAACGGGGGGGGGATATACGCAGTATTTT	CASSSRTGGGYTQYF
TRBJ1-2	-	TRBD1	TRBV5-4	TGTGCCAGCACCTTACAGGGGGATGGCTACACCTTC	CASTLQGDGYTF
TRBJ1-5	-	-	TRBV2	TGTGCCAGCAGTCGGGGTTACAGCAATCAGCCCCAGCATTTT	CASSRGYSNQPQHF
TRBJ2-2	-	TRBD1	TRBV5-6	TGTGCCAGCAGCTTACGGACAGGATCGAACACCGGGGAGCTGTTTTTT	CASSLRTGSNTGELFF
TRBJ1-5	-	-	TRBV28	TGTGCCAGTCAGTACAGGGGCAATCAGCCCCAGCATTTT	CASQYRGNQPQHF
TRBJ2-7	-	TRBD1	TRBV2	TGTGCCAGCAGTGAATCCCGGACAGGGAACGAGCAGTACTTC	CASSESRTGNEQYF